Listed below are T cell receptor beta chains from one sample, sequenced in a study of cytomegalovirus exposure and HLA in healthy donors. Assay: immunoSEQ multiplex PCR; the TCRdb copy retains only in-frame clones and omits some. The sample has some 130,000 clones, approximately 80% seen once. Sequences were obtained from PBMCs. The receptors shown here come from a male donor in good health and CMV-seronegative. Each CDR3 is given with its conserved first and last residue. A D gene is named only where the DNA matches it firmly. Some rows mark clone size as missing; the rest say once, few, many or name a class of expanded clone.

v_call: TRBV5-6
d_call: -
clone_size: -
j_call: TRBJ2-5
cdr3_aa: CASSLVSVRETQYF

v_call: TRBV11-2
d_call: TRBD1
clone_size: -
j_call: TRBJ2-7
cdr3_aa: CASVGTGRYEQYF

v_call: TRBV6-6
d_call: TRBD2
clone_size: -
j_call: TRBJ2-3
cdr3_aa: CASRGGRSTDTQYF

v_call: TRBV30
d_call: TRBD2
clone_size: -
j_call: TRBJ2-7
cdr3_aa: CAWSVVGGESGYEQYF

v_call: TRBV5-1
d_call: -
clone_size: once
j_call: TRBJ2-3
cdr3_aa: CASSLDQGTDTQYF

v_call: TRBV6-5
d_call: -
clone_size: -
j_call: TRBJ2-7
cdr3_aa: CASIETASYEQYF

v_call: TRBV27
d_call: TRBD2
clone_size: -
j_call: TRBJ2-7
cdr3_aa: CASSYRGRAYEQYF

v_call: TRBV6-5
d_call: -
clone_size: -
j_call: TRBJ1-1
cdr3_aa: CASTPQGFNEAFF

v_call: TRBV25-1
d_call: TRBD1
clone_size: -
j_call: TRBJ1-1
cdr3_aa: CASSEYSGTGEAFF

v_call: TRBV5-1
d_call: TRBD2
clone_size: -
j_call: TRBJ2-1
cdr3_aa: CASSLGLADPYNEQFF

v_call: TRBV5-6
d_call: -
clone_size: -
j_call: TRBJ1-1
cdr3_aa: CASSLGPEALLNTEAFF

v_call: TRBV19
d_call: TRBD1
clone_size: -
j_call: TRBJ1-1
cdr3_aa: CASAPGQRNTEAFF

v_call: TRBV19
d_call: -
clone_size: -
j_call: TRBJ2-2
cdr3_aa: CASSMSLVTGELFF

v_call: TRBV27
d_call: -
clone_size: -
j_call: TRBJ1-6
cdr3_aa: CASSLTSIAGHSPLHF

v_call: TRBV10-3
d_call: TRBD2
clone_size: -
j_call: TRBJ2-7
cdr3_aa: CAIAGSSGGEQYF

v_call: TRBV6-1
d_call: TRBD2
clone_size: -
j_call: TRBJ2-1
cdr3_aa: CASSKSGSGSDEQFF

v_call: TRBV7-9
d_call: TRBD2
clone_size: -
j_call: TRBJ2-4
cdr3_aa: CASSLVTSGLAKNIQYF

v_call: TRBV28
d_call: -
clone_size: once
j_call: TRBJ1-5
cdr3_aa: CASTPGGLTQHF

v_call: TRBV15
d_call: -
clone_size: once
j_call: TRBJ1-1
cdr3_aa: CATSRNGENTEAFF

v_call: TRBV27
d_call: TRBD2
clone_size: -
j_call: TRBJ2-3
cdr3_aa: CASSALGGGRDTQYF

v_call: TRBV6-6
d_call: -
clone_size: -
j_call: TRBJ1-2
cdr3_aa: CASSPGGANYGYTF

v_call: TRBV6-6
d_call: -
clone_size: -
j_call: TRBJ2-4
cdr3_aa: CASSIMNIQYF

v_call: TRBV5-1
d_call: -
clone_size: once
j_call: TRBJ2-2
cdr3_aa: CASSSLLTGELFF

v_call: TRBV7-2
d_call: TRBD2
clone_size: -
j_call: TRBJ2-5
cdr3_aa: CASSLAGGPETQYF

v_call: TRBV7-9
d_call: TRBD2
clone_size: -
j_call: TRBJ2-5
cdr3_aa: CASSLVASGRPQETQYF

v_call: TRBV7-2
d_call: -
clone_size: -
j_call: TRBJ2-4
cdr3_aa: CASSLVGGELAKNIQYF

v_call: TRBV6-5
d_call: -
clone_size: -
j_call: TRBJ1-5
cdr3_aa: CASRGPGAQHF

v_call: TRBV7-9
d_call: -
clone_size: -
j_call: TRBJ2-2
cdr3_aa: CASSLVRVSSGGELFF

v_call: TRBV6-4
d_call: TRBD1
clone_size: few
j_call: TRBJ1-1
cdr3_aa: CASSTKAGQGSTEAFF

v_call: TRBV6-6
d_call: TRBD1
clone_size: few
j_call: TRBJ1-2
cdr3_aa: CASSSGQGAAGYTF

v_call: TRBV25-1
d_call: -
clone_size: -
j_call: TRBJ1-1
cdr3_aa: CASSAGNTEAFF

v_call: TRBV18
d_call: -
clone_size: -
j_call: TRBJ1-1
cdr3_aa: CASSTGTEAFF

v_call: TRBV6-1
d_call: -
clone_size: -
j_call: TRBJ1-6
cdr3_aa: CASSEAFFSPLHF

v_call: TRBV7-4
d_call: -
clone_size: -
j_call: TRBJ1-5
cdr3_aa: CASSSDRKSNSNQPQHF

v_call: TRBV19
d_call: TRBD1
clone_size: few
j_call: TRBJ1-4
cdr3_aa: CASRIWTGDEKLFF

v_call: TRBV4-1
d_call: -
clone_size: -
j_call: TRBJ2-2
cdr3_aa: CASSQGEYTGELFF

v_call: TRBV28
d_call: -
clone_size: -
j_call: TRBJ1-1
cdr3_aa: CASRRGSTEAFF

v_call: TRBV10-3
d_call: TRBD2
clone_size: -
j_call: TRBJ2-3
cdr3_aa: CAIKGLAVRTDTQYF

v_call: TRBV5-1
d_call: TRBD1
clone_size: -
j_call: TRBJ2-7
cdr3_aa: CASSSGQEGYEQYF

v_call: TRBV2
d_call: TRBD1
clone_size: -
j_call: TRBJ1-1
cdr3_aa: CASTEQGAIRLNTEAFF

v_call: TRBV6-5
d_call: -
clone_size: -
j_call: TRBJ1-1
cdr3_aa: CASRQGWANTEAFF

v_call: TRBV7-8
d_call: -
clone_size: -
j_call: TRBJ2-2
cdr3_aa: CASSFLRGVNTGELFF

v_call: TRBV5-1
d_call: TRBD1
clone_size: -
j_call: TRBJ1-1
cdr3_aa: CASSTGTGAVNTEAFF

v_call: TRBV9
d_call: -
clone_size: -
j_call: TRBJ1-3
cdr3_aa: CASSVGGGSGNTIYF

v_call: TRBV28
d_call: TRBD1
clone_size: few
j_call: TRBJ2-1
cdr3_aa: CASIRRGLGNEQFF

v_call: TRBV5-1
d_call: TRBD1
clone_size: -
j_call: TRBJ2-3
cdr3_aa: CASSLGTGSPDTQYF

v_call: TRBV5-1
d_call: TRBD2
clone_size: -
j_call: TRBJ2-5
cdr3_aa: CASSSEGLAGETQYF

v_call: TRBV19
d_call: -
clone_size: -
j_call: TRBJ1-1
cdr3_aa: CASSTTAGVPNTEAFF